Below are 7 T cell receptor beta chains sequenced from a single sample in a study of T cells in women clearing cervical HPV infection. Assay used: immunoSEQ multiplex PCR; TCRdb lists only in-frame clones, some missing. The sample table includes about 41,000 clones. The sequencing sample was made of blood buffy coat. All receptors derive from a woman aged 18 to 75 with a cervical HPV16 infection that either progressed to CIN3+ or cleared (not recorded which).

Details on this clone: The read stops 3 residues short of the end of the CDR3; the missing end is completed from the germline J gene. The chain has TRBV20-1 and TRBJ1-5; TRBD1 might be the D (6 bases). The CDR3 spans 14 residues. Germline CDR1 and CDR2: DFQATT and SNEGSKA (reference sequence). Deletions cut 5 bases from V and 1 base from J, with 12 bases between. The sequenced CDR3 bases are TGCAGTGCTCTACAGGGAAGAAGCAATCAGCCC. Translated, it gives CSALQGRSNQP. The CDR3 reads in full as CSALQGRSNQPQHF.

Concerning this clone: Read data end 3 residues before the CDR3 end; the end is taken from the germline J gene. The chain employs TRBV5-1 and TRBJ2-5; TRBD2 might be the D (7 bases). Deletions cut 0 bases from V and 1 base from J, with 16 bases between. CDR3 length: 17 residues. CDR1 and CDR2 from the germline V gene are SGHRS and YFSETQ. CDR3 protein: CASSLARGGAPQETQYF. The sequenced part of the CDR3 DNA is TGCGCCAGCAGCTTGGCCCGAGGGGGGGCCCCCCAAGAGACC.

As for this clone: From the germline J gene comes the end of the CDR3, since the read stops 3 residues before it. The J gene is TRBJ2-1, the V gene TRBV11-2, with 9 bases fitting TRBD2. The CDR3 spans 15 residues. J gave up 6 bases and V 3 bases, and 6 bases lay outside the gene matches. Germline assignment: CDR1 SGHAT and CDR2 FQNNGV. CDR3 bases read: TGTGCCAGCAGCTTGGGCGGGGGGGCCGGCAATGAG. This gives the protein CASSLGGGAGNE. The full CDR3 is CASSLGGGAGNEQFF. The full variable domain, in which reference TRBV11-2 and TRBJ2-1 provide the parts outside the CDR3, is EAGVAQSPRYKIIEKRQSVAFWCNPISGHATLYWYQQILGQGPKLLIQFQNNGVVDDSQLPKDRFSAERLKGVDSTLKIQPAKLEDSAVYLCASSLGGGAGNEQFFGPGTRLTVL.

Notes on this clone: The read finishes 3 residues shy of the CDR3 end, and the germline J gene is used to complete it. The chain combines TRBV13 with TRBJ2-1; tentatively, D is TRBD2 (6 bases). This CDR3 is 15 amino acids long. Trimming took 5 bases from V and 2 from J, leaving 13 bases between them. Germline V gene sequence: CDR1 PRHDT, CDR2 FYEKMQ (reference sequence). CDR3 DNA, as far as it was read: TGTGCCAGCAGCGGCCGGGACTTTCCCTACAATGAG. Residues: CASSGRDFPYNE. The complete CDR3 protein is CASSGRDFPYNEQFF.

On this clone: Germline and junction disagree at one end, which may indicate a read error. The CDR3 end is not reached by the read, which stops 3 residues before it; the germline J gene fills it in. The chain links TRBV5-6 to TRBJ1-2; 10 positions match TRBD1. Germline V lookup: CDR1 SGHDT, CDR2 YYEEEE. This CDR3 has 15 amino acids. CDR3 DNA (partial): TGTGCCAGCGGCTTTGGGGACAGGGGACGAGCTGGC. It is translated as CASGFGDRGRAG. The full CDR3 protein is CASGFGDRGRAGYTF.

A remark on this clone: The CDR3 end falls 3 residues outside the read, so it is completed with the germline J gene. This chain joins TRBV6-2 or TRBV6-3 and TRBJ1-1; 7 nucleotides match TRBD1. Germline lookup yields CDR1 MNHEY and CDR2 SVGEGT. V shed 5 bases and J 5 bases; nucleotides not matched to a gene: 2. This CDR3 comprises 12 residues. The DNA read from the CDR3 is TGTGCCAGCAGTCACAGGGGAACTGAA. This codes for CASSHRGTE. The CDR3 in full is CASSHRGTEAFF.

Details on this clone: The read ends 3 residues shy of where the CDR3 ends; the end is completed using the germline J gene. The chain carries TRBV5-1 and TRBJ1-1; 9 bases are shared with TRBD1. The germline V gene has CDR1 SGHRS and CDR2 YFSETQ. V lost 1 base and J lost 3; bases outside the gene matches: 10. This CDR3 is built from 17 residues. CDR3 protein: CASSLFTGGQGHTEAFF. CDR3 DNA (partial): TGCGCCAGCAGCTTGTTTACAGGGGGCCAGGGGCACACTGAA. The full variable domain, in which reference TRBV5-1 and TRBJ1-1 provide the parts outside the CDR3, is KAGVTQTPRYLIKTRGQQVTLSCSPISGHRSVSWYQQTPGQGLQFLFEYFSETQRNKGNFPGRFSGRQFSNSRSEMNVSTLELGDSALYLCASSLFTGGQGHTEAFFGQGTRLTVV.